Below, 14 T cell receptor beta chains from the same sample are listed, as sequenced in a study of CD8 T cells in ankylosing spondylitis. TCRdb recomputed calls from the 5' RACE reads with MiXCR, one row per CDR3 protein. The sample includes 800,000 to 900,000 distinct CDR3 sequences, about 12% of them seen just once. These receptors have no identified antigens. Study conclusions and caveats: Blood from ankylosing spondylitis patients appeared to carry a characteristic roughly eight-variant TCR beta motif.

Sequencing was performed on blood, either unsorted or a sorted T cell fraction (not recorded which). These receptors came from a male donor with ankylosing spondylitis.

The chain links TRBV20-1 to TRBJ1-1; D is possibly TRBD1 (5 bases). V was cut by 2 bases and J by 1 base, with 11 bases left in between. Germline lookup yields CDR1 DFQATT and CDR2 SNEGSKA (reference sequence). CDR3 length: 14 amino acids. The CDR3 bases are TGCAGTGCTAGAAGGTTAGGGACGAACACTGAAGCTTTCTTT. As protein: CSARRLGTNTEAFF.

This clonotype was observed a handful of times. The CDR3 loop is CASGLEPGPYEAFF. As DNA, the CDR3 is TGTGCTAGTGGTTTGGAACCGGGACCCTATGAAGCTTTCTTT. The chain has TRBV12-5 and TRBJ1-1; possible D gene TRBD1, 5 bases. CDR1 and CDR2 from the germline V gene are LGHNT and FRNRAP. The V gene lost 1 base and the J gene lost 7 bases, with 13 bases spanning the gap. This CDR3 is 14 amino acids long. Looking up the rest from reference TRBV12-5 and TRBJ1-1 gives the full variable domain: DARVTQTPRHKVTEMGQEVTMRCQPILGHNTVFWYRQTMMQGLELLAYFRNRAPLDDSGMPKDRFSAEMPDATLATLKIQPSEPRDSAVYFCASGLEPGPYEAFFGQGTRLTVV.

In its sample, this clonotype was seen a few times. J is TRBJ2-7 and V is TRBV28; D not certain. The CDR3 totals 15 residues. Looked up from germline, CDR1 is MDHEN and CDR2 is SYDVKM. The V gene lost 6 bases and the J gene lost 0 bases, with 15 bases spanning the gap. CDR3 residues: CASRARAYGSYEQYF. The DNA of the CDR3 is TGTGCCAGCAGGGCCCGGGCTTATGGCTCCTACGAGCAGTACTTC.

A few counts support this clonotype. The chain recombines TRBV6-6 with TRBJ2-7; D remains unclear. The CDR3 spans 12 residues. V was shortened by 10 bases and J by 1 base, with 11 bases between the two germline ends. Per the germline V gene, CDR1 is MNHNY and CDR2 is SVGAGI (reference sequence). CDR3 sequence: CATVWGSYEQYF. Here the CDR3 DNA reads TGTGCCACCGTATGGGGTTCCTACGAGCAGTACTTC.

The chain recombines TRBV4-3 with TRBJ1-1; no definite D call. This CDR3 region has 15 residues. The germline V gene encodes CDR1 LGHNA and CDR2 YSLEER. V was pared by 0 bases and J by 4 bases, with 12 bases between. The CDR3 DNA is TGCGCCAGCAGCCAAGATCCCAACGGATTCACTGAAGCTTTCTTT. Its protein is CASSQDPNGFTEAFF.

The chain uses TRBV9 and TRBJ2-2; D gene uncertain. This CDR3 has 18 amino acids. The V gene lost 0 bases and the J gene lost 1 base, with 16 bases spanning the gap. The germline V gene has CDR1 SGDLS and CDR2 YYNGEE. CDR3 sequence (DNA): TGTGCCAGCAGCGTAGGCCCCCGACACGGCTTGAACACCGGGGAGCTGTTTTTT. Protein product: CASSVGPRHGLNTGELFF.

Only a few counts were recorded for this clonotype. The genes are TRBV6-5 and TRBJ1-1, with TRBD1 identical over 8 bases. The V gene's germline CDR1 is MNHEY and CDR2 SVGAGI. V dropped 4 bases and J dropped 5; count of bases not matched to a gene: 6. This CDR3 is built from 14 residues. CDR3 loop: CASSSADRATEAFF. CDR3 nucleotide sequence: TGTGCCAGCAGTTCCGCGGACAGGGCGACTGAAGCTTTCTTT.

This clonotype was found many times. The J gene is TRBJ2-1, the V gene TRBV29-1, with 9 bases matching TRBD2. With 2 bases clipped from V and 4 bases from J, the junction kept 9 bases outside the gene matches. Looked up from germline, CDR1 is SQVTM and CDR2 is ANQGSEA. The CDR3 has 16 amino acids. In DNA form, the CDR3 reads TGCAGCGTTGAACCCCTAGAGCGGGGGGTTTACAATGAGCAGTTCTTC. Translation gives CSVEPLERGVYNEQFF.

This clonotype was seen a handful of times. This chain links TRBV20-1 with TRBJ2-2; D call uncertain. Trimming shortened V by 1 base and J by 1 base, and 10 bases separated the two germline ends. The CDR3 consists of 15 residues. Germline lookup yields CDR1 DFQATT and CDR2 SNEGSKA (reference sequence). The CDR3 nucleotides read TGCAGTGCTAGAGCGCTCACCGGGAACACCGGGGAGCTGTTTTTT. Its protein is CSARALTGNTGELFF.

This clonotype has only a few counts. This sequence joins TRBV4-3 and TRBJ2-6; no clear D gene. CDR3 length: 18 amino acids. Trimming took 0 bases from V and 0 from J, leaving 12 bases between them. CDR1 is LGHNA, CDR2 YSLEER, per germline. The CDR3 DNA follows: TGCGCCAGCAGCCAAGATTTGGCAGGCCACTCTGGGGCCAACGTCCTGACTTTC. It specifies CASSQDLAGHSGANVLTF.

This clonotype has only a few counts. The chain couples TRBV23-1 to TRBJ2-5; D remains unclear. TRBV23-1 is treated as an ORF (open reading frame) with a function not yet certain. The CDR3 is 14 amino acids. The V gene lost 5 bases and the J gene lost 1 base, with 11 bases spanning the gap. The CDR3 reads CASSCGPSQETQYF. CDR3 DNA: TGCGCCAGCAGTTGCGGACCCAGCCAAGAGACCCAGTACTTC.

This clonotype has a count of ten or more. The chain links TRBV12-3 or TRBV12-4 to TRBJ1-2, with 8 bases that match TRBD1. Trimming at V came to 4 bases and at J to 5 bases, leaving 3 bases not matched to a gene. The CDR3 is made up of 13 amino acids. This chain's CDR3 is CASSWDRLYGYTF. The DNA for the CDR3 is TGTGCCAGCAGTTGGGACAGGTTGTATGGCTACACCTTC.

This clonotype came up a few times. The chain joins TRBV5-6 to TRBJ2-5; tentatively, D is TRBD1 (6 bases). The CDR3 has 15 residues. The V and J ends lost 5 bases and 2 bases respectively, with 16 bases between them. Germline values: CDR1 SGHDT, CDR2 YYEEEE. CDR3 region: CASSSLLTGQETQYF. CDR3 sequence (DNA): TGTGCCAGCAGTTCGCTTCTGACAGGTCAAGAGACCCAGTACTTC. Full variable domain (outside the CDR3, taken from reference TRBV5-6 and TRBJ2-5): DAGVTQSPTHLIKTRGQQVTLRCSPKSGHDTVSWYQQALGQGPQFIFQYYEEEERQRGNFPDRFSGHQFPNYSSELNVNALLLGDSALYLCASSSLLTGQETQYFGPGTRLLVL.

Many counts were recorded for this clonotype. This chain joins TRBV5-1 and TRBJ1-2; D is uncertain. Germline lookup yields CDR1 SGHRS and CDR2 YFSETQ. The CDR3 consists of 16 residues. The V end was cut by 3 bases, the J end by 4 bases, with 19 bases between. CDR3 DNA sequence: TGCGCCAGCAGCTCAACCCCCGGTGGGGATGGCTATGGCTACACCTTC. This gives the protein CASSSTPGGDGYGYTF.